This T cell receptor (beta chain) stems from a study of human T cells and chemical hapten exposure. Time point meaning: pre-sensitization, week 0. The treatment is: therapeutic diphenylcyclopropenone sensitization with weekly scalp DPC. Unfractionated whole blood yielded total RNA. TCRdb processed the RACE reads anew with MiXCR; each CDR3 protein has one entry. The sample lists 200,000 to 300,000 distinct CDR3 sequences; over 8% were seen once. This clonotype was seen repeatedly, ten times or more. Per germline, CDR1 SEHNR and CDR2 FQNEAQ (reference sequence). V was trimmed by 3 bases and J by 3 bases, leaving 3 bases between them. The CDR3 covers 12 residues.

Material: whole blood, obtained in connection with sensitization to the hapten diphenylcyclopropenone (DPC). This TCR came from a woman in her thirties or forties with alopecia areata. Some clones in this sample may be carry-over from other donors' samples. The chain uses TRBV7-9 and TRBJ1-5; D unresolved. CDR3 coding DNA: TGTGCCAGCAGCTTCTTCAATCAGCCCCAGCATTTT. Translation gives CASSFFNQPQHF. Looking up the rest from reference TRBV7-9 and TRBJ1-5 gives the full variable domain: DTGVSQNPRHKITKRGQNVTFRCDPISEHNRLYWYRQTLGQGPEFLTYFQNEAQLEKSRLLSDRFSAERPKGSFSTLEIQRTEQGDSAMYLCASSFFNQPQHFGDGTRLSIL.